The present entry profiles one T cell receptor beta chain with its context. This sample stems from a study of T cell changes during pregnancy in multiple sclerosis. TCRdb's copy holds only in-frame clones and misses some; the assay was immunoSEQ multiplex PCR. The table lists tens of thousands of clones, 88% of them singletons. The source is a female donor with multiple sclerosis, enrolled in a pregnancy study. Sample: CD4+ T cells from peripheral blood mononuclear cells, taken before pregnancy.

The CDR3 spells CASRRVTGPDTQYF. Here the CDR3 DNA reads TGCGCCAGCAGACGAGTAACAGGGCCAGATACGCAGTATTTT. V gene TRBV5-1 combines with J gene TRBJ2-3, with a tentative D call TRBD1 (6 bases). Germline V CDR1 and CDR2: SGHRS, YFSETQ. The CDR3 is 14 amino acids. V was shortened by 5 bases and J by 4 bases, with 14 bases between the two germline ends.